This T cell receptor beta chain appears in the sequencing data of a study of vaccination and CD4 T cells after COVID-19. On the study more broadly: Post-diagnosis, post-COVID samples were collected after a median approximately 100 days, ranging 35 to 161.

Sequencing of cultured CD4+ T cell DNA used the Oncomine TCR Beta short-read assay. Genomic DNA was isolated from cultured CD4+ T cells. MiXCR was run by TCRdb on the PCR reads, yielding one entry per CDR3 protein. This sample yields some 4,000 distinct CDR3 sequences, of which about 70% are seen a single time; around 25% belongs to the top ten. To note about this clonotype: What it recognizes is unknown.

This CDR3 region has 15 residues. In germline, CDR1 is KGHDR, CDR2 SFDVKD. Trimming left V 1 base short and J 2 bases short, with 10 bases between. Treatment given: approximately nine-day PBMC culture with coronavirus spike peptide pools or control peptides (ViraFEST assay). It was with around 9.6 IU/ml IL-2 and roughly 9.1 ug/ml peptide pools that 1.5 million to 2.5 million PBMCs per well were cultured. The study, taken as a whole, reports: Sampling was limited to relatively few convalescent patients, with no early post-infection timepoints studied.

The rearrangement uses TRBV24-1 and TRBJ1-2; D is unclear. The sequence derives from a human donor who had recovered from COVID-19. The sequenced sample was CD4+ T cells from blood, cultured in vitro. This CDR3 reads CATSDFRVSNYGYTF. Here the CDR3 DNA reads TGTGCCACCAGTGATTTTAGGGTATCAAACTATGGCTACACCTTC.